These T cell receptor beta chains were read from a single sample in a study of blood T cell repertoires in COVID-19. Produced via immunoSEQ multiplex PCR; TCRdb's table is partial and in-frame only. The data hold tens of thousands of clones, with about 80% observed a single time. The sequencing sample was made of peripheral blood. The receptors stem from an elderly woman with acute or convalescent COVID-19. CDR3s include the opening cysteine and the closing phenylalanine or tryptophan. A D gene is named only where the DNA matches it firmly. A clone size is listed for some rows: how often the clone was seen (once, few, many), or a class if it is expanded.

j_gene	v_gene	d_gene	abundance	CDR3nt	CDR3aa
TRBJ2-5	TRBV7-3	-	-	TGTGCCAGCAGTAAGTCAAGCGGAGAGACCCAGTACTTC	CASSKSSGETQYF
TRBJ1-2	TRBV18	-	-	TGTGCCAGCTCACCAGATAGGGGCGAAGGCTACACCTTC	CASSPDRGEGYTF
TRBJ1-2	TRBV5-6	TRBD1	-	TGTGCCAGCACCAAGACAGGGGCATATGGCTACACCTTC	CASTKTGAYGYTF
TRBJ1-3	TRBV10-1	-	once	TGCGCCAGCAGTGACGGTAGCTCTGGAAACACCATATATTTT	CASSDGSSGNTIYF
TRBJ2-1	TRBV18	-	-	TGTGCCAGCTCACCAATACTAGTGAGCGAAGGGAGTTACAATGAGCAGTTCTTC	CASSPILVSEGSYNEQFF
TRBJ1-2	TRBV10-2	-	-	TGCGCCAGCAGTGTGTACAGGGTGAATAACTATGGCTACACCTTC	CASSVYRVNNYGYTF
TRBJ2-7	TRBV2	-	-	TGTGCCAGCAGGATGACAGGTGTTGCTCCGTACGAGCAGTACTTC	CASRMTGVAPYEQYF
TRBJ2-7	TRBV5-1	TRBD1	-	TGCGCCAGCAGCTTGACGACAGGGGGGGGCGAGCAGTACTTC	CASSLTTGGGEQYF
TRBJ2-7	TRBV7-8	-	few	TGTGCCAGCAGCTTAGCTGGGTACGGGGCCTACGAGCAGTACTTC	CASSLAGYGAYEQYF
TRBJ2-3	TRBV19	-	-	TGTGCCAGTAGTACCCAACTAGGCACAGATACGCAGTATTTT	CASSTQLGTDTQYF
TRBJ2-3	TRBV20-1	TRBD2	-	TGCAGTGCTAGTCCTAGCGGGGGGTTCACAGATACGCAGTATTTT	CSASPSGGFTDTQYF
TRBJ2-7	TRBV19	-	-	TGTGCCAGTAGTATTGGGGCAGGGCGCTCCTACGAGCAGTACTTC	CASSIGAGRSYEQYF
TRBJ2-3	TRBV5-8	-	-	TGTGCCAGCAGCTTGGCCCGAGGGCCCACCACAGATACGCAGTATTTT	CASSLARGPTTDTQYF
TRBJ2-3	TRBV6-6	TRBD1	once	TGTGCCAGCACCTTCCCGACAGGGGATACGCAGTATTTT	CASTFPTGDTQYF
TRBJ1-3	TRBV3-1/TRBV3-2	-	-	TGTGCCAGCAGCCAAGGTTCGCGCTCTGGAAACACCATATATTTT	CASSQGSRSGNTIYF
TRBJ2-1	TRBV15	-	-	TGTGCCACCAGCAGAGATTATGGGCAGACAAAAAGCGGCGATGAGCAGTTCTTC	CATSRDYGQTKSGDEQFF
TRBJ2-1	TRBV7-2	TRBD2	-	TGTGCCAGCAGCTTAGCGGCCCGGACTAGTGTATATGAGCAGTTCTTC	CASSLAARTSVYEQFF
TRBJ2-1	TRBV3-1/TRBV3-2	TRBD2	-	TGTGCCAGCAGTACTAGCGGGAGTTACAATGAGCAGTTCTTC	CASSTSGSYNEQFF
TRBJ2-7	TRBV27	TRBD2	-	TGTGCCAGCAGGGTGGGACTAGGGGCCTACGAGCAGTACTTC	CASRVGLGAYEQYF
TRBJ2-1	TRBV5-4	TRBD1	-	TGTGCCAGCAGTACCCGACAGGGGGGCTACAATGAGCAGTTCTTC	CASSTRQGGYNEQFF
TRBJ2-7	TRBV21-1	-	once	TGTGCCAGCAGTTCCTCGGGACTAGCGGGGGGGCCGGCCCACGAGCAGTACTTC	CASSSSGLAGGPAHEQYF
TRBJ1-2	TRBV18	-	few	TGTGCCAGCTCACTTCAGGGGTATGGCTACACCTTC	CASSLQGYGYTF
TRBJ2-7	TRBV6-6	-	-	TGTGCCAGCAGTTCCCCGGGAAACGAGCAGTACTTC	CASSSPGNEQYF
TRBJ1-5	TRBV11-2	-	-	TGTGCCAGCAGCTTGTCAACAGGGCGAAGCAATCAGCCCCAGCATTTT	CASSLSTGRSNQPQHF
TRBJ2-6	TRBV2	-	-	TGTGCCAGCAATAGTCAGGGCCCCTCTGGGGCCAACGTCCTGACTTTC	CASNSQGPSGANVLTF
TRBJ2-5	TRBV7-2	TRBD1	-	TGTGCCAGCAGCGGAGAGGGGACAGGGGTAAGAGAGACCCAGTACTTC	CASSGEGTGVRETQYF
TRBJ2-7	TRBV29-1	TRBD2	once	TGCAGCGTTTACAAGACTAGCACGGGACTCGAGCAGTACTTC	CSVYKTSTGLEQYF
TRBJ2-2	TRBV7-2	-	-	TGTGCCAGCAGCTTATCGGGGATCGGGGAGCTGTTTTTT	CASSLSGIGELFF
TRBJ1-2	TRBV19	TRBD1	-	TGTGCCAGTAGTAGTGTGGACAGGGGGGCTCGTAACTATGGCTACACCTTC	CASSSVDRGARNYGYTF
TRBJ1-6	TRBV5-1	-	-	TGCGCCAGCAGCTTGCGGGTGAATAATTCACCCCTCCACTTT	CASSLRVNNSPLHF
TRBJ2-5	TRBV7-7	TRBD2	-	TGTGCCAGCAGCTTTAGCGGGGGCCAAGAGACCCAGTACTTC	CASSFSGGQETQYF
TRBJ2-1	TRBV6-5	TRBD2	-	TGTGCCAGCAGTTCTTTTAGCGGGAGGAGGGGGAATGAGCAGTTCTTC	CASSSFSGRRGNEQFF